These 20 T cell receptor beta chains were sequenced from one sample in a study of cytomegalovirus exposure and HLA in healthy donors. Primers for the PCR totalled 60 Vbeta and 13 Jbeta. Measured with immunoSEQ multiplex PCR; TCRdb has only the in-frame clones, and not every one. The sample carries under 150,000 clones, under 75% recorded once. The source material was PBMCs. The receptors shown here come from a woman in her 40s in good health and CMV-seronegative.

The gene calls are TRBV7-2 and TRBJ2-2; TRBD2 might be the D (6 bases). CDR1 is SGHTA, CDR2 FQGNSA, per germline. The CDR3 sequence is 15 residues long. V lost 1 base and J lost 5, with 11 bases in between. CDR3 protein: CASSLGSGYTGELFF. The CDR3 region has the DNA TGTGCCAGCAGCTTAGGTAGCGGCTATACCGGGGAGCTGTTTTTT.

In this sample, this clone turned up once. The same CDR3 arises from other DNA sequences in this sample as well. The chain is built from TRBV5-1 and TRBJ2-1, with D uncertain. The CDR3 has 15 residues. Germline-derived CDR1 and CDR2 are SGHRS and YFSETQ. V lost 0 bases and J lost 0, with 7 bases in between. DNA of the CDR3: TGCGCCAGCAGCTTGGCGGGTAGCTCCTACAATGAGCAGTTCTTC. This translates into CASSLAGSSYNEQFF.

This clone was found a few times. The chain carries TRBV13 and TRBJ1-6; 9 nucleotides match TRBD1. The CDR3 spans 16 residues. Losses at the gene ends were 1 base for V and 9 bases for J; bases not matched to a gene: 7. Germline loops: CDR1 PRHDT, CDR2 FYEKMQ (reference sequence). The CDR3 coding sequence is TGTGCCAGCAGCTTAGCGCGGACAGGGGTCGCTTCACCCCTCCACTTT. Translation gives CASSLARTGVASPLHF.

The gene calls are TRBV30 and TRBJ2-2; 8 bases map to TRBD2. Trimming removed 0 bases from V and 6 bases from J; junction bases left unmatched: 3. This CDR3 region has 14 residues. Germline V gene lookup returns CDR1 GTSNPN and CDR2 SVGIG (reference sequence). DNA for the CDR3: TGTGCCTGGAGTGTAATCGGGGGGGCCGGGGAGCTGTTTTTT. Its translation: CAWSVIGGAGELFF. Complete variable domain (other parts from reference TRBV30 and TRBJ2-2): SQTIHQWPATLVQPVGSPLSLECTVEGTSNPNLYWYRQAAGRGLQLLFYSVGIGQISSEVPQNLSASRPQDRQFILSSKKLLLSDSGFYLCAWSVIGGAGELFFGEGSRLTVL.

The V call is TRBV7-2, the J call TRBJ1-1; 7 bases are a match to TRBD1. J lost 7 bases, V lost 2 bases, and 4 bases had no gene match. This CDR3 is 13 amino acids long. Germline V gene lookup returns CDR1 SGHTA and CDR2 FQGNSA. The chain's CDR3 is CASSLTGDLEAFF. In DNA, the CDR3 is TGTGCCAGCAGCTTAACAGGGGACCTTGAAGCTTTCTTT.

V and J are TRBV7-2 and TRBJ2-3; 10 bases line up with TRBD2. With V trimmed by 2 bases and J by 4 bases, 12 bases remained unmatched. Germline V gene data show CDR1 as SGHTA and CDR2 as FQGNSA. The CDR3 loop spans 18 amino acids. The CDR3 loop reads CASSLSGGATSYPDTQYF. The CDR3 DNA is TGTGCCAGCAGCTTAAGCGGGGGGGCTACTTCATATCCAGATACGCAGTATTTT.

The rearrangement links TRBV4-3 to TRBJ1-3; tentatively, D is TRBD1 (6 bases). Germline assignment: CDR1 LGHNA and CDR2 YSLEER. The CDR3 extends over 14 amino acids. V lost 1 base and J lost 2, with 6 bases in between. The CDR3 nucleotides are TGCGCCAGCAGCCAAGGGGACACTGGAAACACCATATATTTT. It encodes CASSQGDTGNTIYF.

This clone was seen a handful of times. The genes are TRBV15 and TRBJ2-7; D is undetermined. V was pared by 0 bases and J by 0 bases, with 15 bases between. The CDR3 spans 17 residues. Germline V gives CDR1 LNHNV, CDR2 YYDKDF (reference sequence). CDR3 loop: CATSRDRGSKVSYEQYF. In DNA, the CDR3 is TGTGCCACCAGCAGAGATCGCGGAAGTAAGGTCTCCTACGAGCAGTACTTC.

The gene calls are TRBV5-4 and TRBJ2-3; no definite D call. Trimming took 3 bases from V and 4 from J, leaving 9 bases between them. Germline values: CDR1 SGHNT, CDR2 YYREEE (reference sequence). CDR3 length equals 13 residues. The CDR3 loop is CASSSMRPDTQYF. The CDR3 DNA is TGTGCCAGCAGCTCAATGAGGCCAGATACGCAGTATTTT. Complete variable domain (other parts from reference TRBV5-4 and TRBJ2-3): ETGVTQSPTHLIKTRGQQVTLRCSSQSGHNTVSWYQQALGQGPQFIFQYYREEENGRGNFPPRFSGLQFPNYSSELNVNALELDDSALYLCASSSMRPDTQYFGPGTRLTVL.

The CDR3 region has the DNA TGTGCCAGCAGGGGTCAGGTTGGGCAGAATTCACCCCTCCACTTT. Protein sequence: CASRGQVGQNSPLHF. This rearrangement joins TRBV6-1 to TRBJ1-6; no clear D gene. V was clipped by 6 bases and J by 7 bases, with 16 bases between them. The CDR3 sequence is 15 residues long. Germline assignment: CDR1 MNHNS and CDR2 SASEGT.

The V gene is TRBV5-1, the J gene TRBJ1-1, with 10 bases that match TRBD1. This CDR3 has 14 amino acids. Germline CDR1 reads SGHRS; CDR2 reads YFSETQ. Germline trimming cut 4 bases from V and 5 bases from J; bases unmatched to any gene: 5. Here the CDR3 reads CASSLGQGETEAFF. The CDR3 DNA is TGCGCCAGCAGCCTCGGACAGGGGGAGACTGAAGCTTTCTTT.

V and J are TRBV9 and TRBJ2-7; D is unresolved. Germline V lookup: CDR1 SGDLS, CDR2 YYNGEE. V was pared by 4 bases and J by 0 bases, with 5 bases between. The CDR3 length is 12 residues. CDR3 bases: TGTGCCAGCAGCCCCAGCTCCTACGAGCAGTACTTC. Translation gives CASSPSSYEQYF.

V usage is TRBV7-9 and J usage is TRBJ2-3, with 10 bases that match TRBD1. This CDR3 comprises 16 residues. Trimming removed 5 bases from V and 0 bases from J; junction bases left unmatched: 5. The germline gives CDR1 SEHNR, CDR2 FQNEAQ (reference sequence). The CDR3 DNA follows: TGTGCCAGCAGCCCCGGGACAGGGGCTAGCACAGATACGCAGTATTTT. This translates into CASSPGTGASTDTQYF.

This clone came up a few times. V is TRBV5-1 and J is TRBJ1-1, with 9 bases that match TRBD1. This CDR3 has 16 residues. Germline assignment: CDR1 SGHRS and CDR2 YFSETQ. With 1 base clipped from V and 0 bases from J, the junction kept 4 bases outside the gene matches. The DNA of the CDR3 is TGCGCCAGCAGCTTGCTGGACAGGGGCATGAACACTGAAGCTTTCTTT. Amino acid sequence: CASSLLDRGMNTEAFF.

The chain has TRBV9 and TRBJ1-1; 9 nucleotides line up with TRBD1. The CDR3 is 14 residues long. Germline V gives CDR1 SGDLS, CDR2 YYNGEE. Unmatched junction bases numbered 3, after V lost 1 base and J lost 5 bases. CDR3 residues: CASSVRGQGTEAFF. Written as DNA, the CDR3 is TGTGCCAGCAGCGTAAGGGGACAGGGTACTGAAGCTTTCTTT.

The chain recombines TRBV19 with TRBJ1-2; possibly TRBD1 for D (6 bases). Germline CDR1 is LNHDA and CDR2 is SQIVND (reference sequence). The CDR3 is 13 amino acids. V was trimmed by 5 bases and J by 4 bases, leaving 11 bases between them. The CDR3 here is CASSLDSSYGYTF. In DNA, the CDR3 is TGTGCCAGTAGTCTGGACAGCAGCTATGGCTACACCTTC. The whole variable domain, remainder taken from reference TRBV19 and TRBJ1-2, is DGGITQSPKYLFRKEGQNVTLSCEQNLNHDAMYWYRQDPGQGLRLIYYSQIVNDFQKGDIAEGYSVSREKKESFPLTVTSAQKNPTAFYLCASSLDSSYGYTFGSGTRLTVV.

The chain joins TRBV12-5 to TRBJ1-6; unclear D gene. CDR1 and CDR2 (germline): LGHNT, FRNRAP. Deletions cut 2 bases from V and 9 bases from J, with 11 bases between. This CDR3 comprises 14 residues. The CDR3 coding sequence is TGTGCTAGTGGTTTGTCGGTCCCTGGTTCACCCCTCCACTTT. Protein product: CASGLSVPGSPLHF.

This chain connects TRBV30 to TRBJ2-5, with a weak D call TRBD1 (6 bases). The DNA matches TRBJ2-7 better at its end, which makes the J call doubtful. In germline, CDR1 is GTSNPN, CDR2 SVGIG (reference sequence). This CDR3 spans 17 amino acids. CDR3 sequence: CGALVEGTPTITYEQYF. CDR3 bases: TGTGGGGCATTAGTGGAAGGGACACCAACTATCACCTACGAGCAGTACTTC.

The J gene is TRBJ2-5, the V gene TRBV2, with D perhaps TRBD1 (5 bases). Trimming left V 6 bases short and J 1 base short, with 6 bases between. This CDR3 spans 12 amino acids. The germline V gene encodes CDR1 SNHLY and CDR2 FYNNEI. The CDR3 sequence: CASSRVQETQYF. Written as DNA, the CDR3 is TGTGCCAGCAGCAGGGTCCAAGAGACCCAGTACTTC.

J is TRBJ1-6 and V is TRBV7-2; no definite D call. From germline, CDR1 is SGHTA and CDR2 FQGNSA. The CDR3 spans 17 residues. Trimming stripped 3 bases from V and 0 bases from J, with 12 bases between. CDR3 coding DNA: TGTGCCAGCAGCTTTTCGGGTCTTAGCTCCTATAATTCACCCCTCCACTTT. Translated: CASSFSGLSSYNSPLHF.